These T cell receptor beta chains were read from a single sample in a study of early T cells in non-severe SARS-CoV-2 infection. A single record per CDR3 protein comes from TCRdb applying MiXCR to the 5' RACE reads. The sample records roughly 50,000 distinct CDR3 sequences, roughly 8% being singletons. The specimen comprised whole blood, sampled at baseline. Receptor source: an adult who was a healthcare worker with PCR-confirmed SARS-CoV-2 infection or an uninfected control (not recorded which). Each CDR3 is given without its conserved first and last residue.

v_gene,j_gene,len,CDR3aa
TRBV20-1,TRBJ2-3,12,SASWRGRRDTQY
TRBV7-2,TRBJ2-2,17,ASSAGLAGMIANTGELF
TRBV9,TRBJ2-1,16,ASSVPSRQGNLRNEQF
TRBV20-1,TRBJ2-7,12,SALPFVTGYEQY
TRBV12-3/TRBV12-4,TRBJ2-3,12,ASSFGSSTDTQY
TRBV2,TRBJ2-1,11,ASRQGVHNEQF
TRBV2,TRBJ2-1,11,ASRERELWEQF
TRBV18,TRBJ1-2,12,ASSPARQGSGYT
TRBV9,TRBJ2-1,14,ASSVTGTSVHNEQF
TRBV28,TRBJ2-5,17,ASSSHLVREGDWQETQY
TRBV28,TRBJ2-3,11,ASSGQITDTQY
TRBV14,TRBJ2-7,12,ASSQGIGAYEQY
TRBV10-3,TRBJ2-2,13,AIRGDRGNTGELF
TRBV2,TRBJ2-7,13,ASRRDRGLSYEQY
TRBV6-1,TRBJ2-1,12,ASLRDRQNNEQF
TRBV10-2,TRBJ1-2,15,ASSEGGQPVRLTGYT
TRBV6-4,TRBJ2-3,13,ASSDSSGSADTQY
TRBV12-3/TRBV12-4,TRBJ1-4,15,ASSFGPRGGGNEKLF
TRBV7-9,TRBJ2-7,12,ASRPVSSSGEQY
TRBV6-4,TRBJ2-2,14,ASSATAGGNTGELF
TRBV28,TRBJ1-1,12,ASGTGSRNTEAF
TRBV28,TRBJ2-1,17,ASVPAFLGLAKVSNEQF
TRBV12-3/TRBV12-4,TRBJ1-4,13,ASSPVPYGGEKLF
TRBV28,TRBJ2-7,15,ASKQLPGLAGKYEQY
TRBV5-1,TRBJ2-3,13,ASSLVFISTDTQY
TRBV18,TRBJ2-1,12,ASSPPDRGRWQF
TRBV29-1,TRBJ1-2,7,SVVDGYT
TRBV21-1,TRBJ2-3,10,ASSKTTDTQY
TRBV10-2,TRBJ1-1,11,ASSEGARTEAF
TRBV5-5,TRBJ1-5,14,ASSLRGLTTNQPQH
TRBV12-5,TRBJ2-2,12,ASGYPGAAGELF
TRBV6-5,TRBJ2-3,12,ASSYLGPTDTQY
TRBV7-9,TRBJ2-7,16,ASSGARGPQGSSYEQY
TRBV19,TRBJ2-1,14,ASSIPGPTSYNEQF
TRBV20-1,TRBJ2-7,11,SATGFSSYEQY
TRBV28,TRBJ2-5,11,ASTGGAPETQY
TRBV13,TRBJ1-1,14,ASSSPGQGKDTEAF
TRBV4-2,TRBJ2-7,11,ASSQDMRVAQY
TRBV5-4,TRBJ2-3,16,ASSPGTFGGGEANTQY
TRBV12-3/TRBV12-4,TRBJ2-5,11,ASRRDRGETQY
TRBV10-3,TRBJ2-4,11,AISEDVKNIQY
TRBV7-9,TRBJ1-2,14,ASSLGPKDTDYGYT
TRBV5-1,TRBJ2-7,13,ASSYGWGRVNEQY
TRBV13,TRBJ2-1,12,ASSFQGDYNEQF
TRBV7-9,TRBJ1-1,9,ASRRQGKAF
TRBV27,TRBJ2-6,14,ASSLDGTSGANVLT
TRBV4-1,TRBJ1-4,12,ASSHGGLNEKLF
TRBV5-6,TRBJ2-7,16,ASSFFPFTSGDSYEQY
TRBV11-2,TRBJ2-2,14,ASSLSGELNTGELF
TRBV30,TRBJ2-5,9,AWSGRETQY
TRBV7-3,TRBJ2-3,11,ASSDRSTDTQY
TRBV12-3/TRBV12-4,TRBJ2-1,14,ASSLVWDTLVDEQF
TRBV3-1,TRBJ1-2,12,ASSQEAGGYGYT
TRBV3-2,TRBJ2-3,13,ASSQQTSGTDTQY
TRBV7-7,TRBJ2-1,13,ASSLGPSGSYEQF